These 2 T cell receptor beta chains were sequenced from one sample in a study of identifying expanded T cells in peripheral blood. Repertoires were generated with immunoSEQ multiplex PCR, while TCRdb's copy carries only in-frame clones and drops some. The profile shows approximately 91,000 clones, about 91% of them singletons. Sequencing used blood. These receptors all come from a person between 18 and 75 years old in good health.

This clone was observed a single time. The chain couples TRBV10-3 to TRBJ1-1; TRBD1 agrees at 11 bases. Germline trimming cut 4 bases from V and 0 bases from J; bases unmatched to any gene: 4. The CDR3 consists of 16 residues. Per germline, CDR1 ENHRY and CDR2 SYGVKD. The CDR3 here is CAISVGQGAMNTEAFF. The DNA for the CDR3 is TGTGCCATCAGTGTCGGACAGGGGGCCATGAACACTGAAGCTTTCTTT.

The DNA for the CDR3 is TGTGCCAGCACCTTGCCCGGGGTGCGGACTGAAGCTTTCTTT. Its translation: CASTLPGVRTEAFF. This chain uses TRBV28 with TRBJ1-1; D gene ambiguous. Germline CDR1 is MDHEN and CDR2 is SYDVKM. This CDR3 has 14 residues. V gave up 7 bases and J gave up 5 bases, with 17 bases separating them.